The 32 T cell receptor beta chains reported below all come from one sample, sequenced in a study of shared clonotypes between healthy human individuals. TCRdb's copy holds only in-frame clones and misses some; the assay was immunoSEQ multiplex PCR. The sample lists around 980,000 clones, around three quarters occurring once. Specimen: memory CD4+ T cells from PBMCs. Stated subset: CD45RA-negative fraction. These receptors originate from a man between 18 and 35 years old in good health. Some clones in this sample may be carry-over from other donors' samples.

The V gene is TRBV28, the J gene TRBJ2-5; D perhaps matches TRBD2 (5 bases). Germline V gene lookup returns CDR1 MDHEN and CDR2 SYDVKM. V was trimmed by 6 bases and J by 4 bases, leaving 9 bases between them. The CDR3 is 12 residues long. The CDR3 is CASSRRRETQYF. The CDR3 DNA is TGTGCCAGCAGCAGGAGGAGAGAGACCCAGTACTTC.

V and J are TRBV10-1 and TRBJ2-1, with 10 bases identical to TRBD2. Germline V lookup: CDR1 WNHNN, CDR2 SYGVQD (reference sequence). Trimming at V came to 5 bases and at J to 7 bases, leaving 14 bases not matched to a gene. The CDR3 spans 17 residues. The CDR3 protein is CASSLPRTSGLNNEQFF. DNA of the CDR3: TGCGCCAGCAGTCTACCGCGGACTAGCGGCCTTAATAATGAGCAGTTCTTC.

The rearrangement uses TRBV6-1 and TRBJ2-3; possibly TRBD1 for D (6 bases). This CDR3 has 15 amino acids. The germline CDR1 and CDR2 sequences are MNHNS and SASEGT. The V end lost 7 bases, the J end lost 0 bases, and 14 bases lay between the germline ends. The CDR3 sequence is CASMKGGQSTDTQYF. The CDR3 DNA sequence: TGTGCCAGCATGAAAGGAGGACAGAGCACAGATACGCAGTATTTT.

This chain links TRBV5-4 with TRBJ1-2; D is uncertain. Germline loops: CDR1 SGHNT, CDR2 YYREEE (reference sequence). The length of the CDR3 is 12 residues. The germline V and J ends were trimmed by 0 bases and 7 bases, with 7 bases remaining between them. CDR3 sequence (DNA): TGTGCCAGCAGCTTGGCGACATCTGGCTACACCTTC. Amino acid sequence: CASSLATSGYTF.

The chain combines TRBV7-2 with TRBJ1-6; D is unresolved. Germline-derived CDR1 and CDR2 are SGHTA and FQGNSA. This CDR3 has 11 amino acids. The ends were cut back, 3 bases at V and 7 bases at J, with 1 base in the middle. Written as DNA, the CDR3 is TGTGCCAGCAGCTTGAATTCACCCCTCCACTTT. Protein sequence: CASSLNSPLHF.

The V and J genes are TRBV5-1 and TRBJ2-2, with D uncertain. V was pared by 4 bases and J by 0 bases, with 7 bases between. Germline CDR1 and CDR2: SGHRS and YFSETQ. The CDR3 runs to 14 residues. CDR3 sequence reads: CASSTEANTGELFF. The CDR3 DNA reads TGCGCCAGCAGCACCGAAGCGAACACCGGGGAGCTGTTTTTT.

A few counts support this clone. The CDR3 region is CASSPPGQTEQYF. The DNA of the CDR3 is TGTGCCAGCAGCCCCCCCGGCCAAACGGAGCAGTACTTC. The V and J genes are TRBV28 and TRBJ2-7; D remains ambiguous. V shed 6 bases and J shed 7 bases, with 16 bases lying between them. The germline gives CDR1 MDHEN, CDR2 SYDVKM. CDR3 length equals 13 residues.

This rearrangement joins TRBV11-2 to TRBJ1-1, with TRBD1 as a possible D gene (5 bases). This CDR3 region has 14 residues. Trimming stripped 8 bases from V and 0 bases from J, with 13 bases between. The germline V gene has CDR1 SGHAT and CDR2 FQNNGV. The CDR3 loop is CASRSTDLNTEAFF. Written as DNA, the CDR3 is TGTGCCAGCCGATCGACAGATTTGAACACTGAAGCTTTCTTT.

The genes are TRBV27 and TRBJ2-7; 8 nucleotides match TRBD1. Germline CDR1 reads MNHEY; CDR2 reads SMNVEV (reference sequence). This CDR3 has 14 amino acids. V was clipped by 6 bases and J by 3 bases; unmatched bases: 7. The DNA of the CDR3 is TGTGCCAGCAGAAGGGGACAGGCGCTCTACGAGCAGTACTTC. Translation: CASRRGQALYEQYF.

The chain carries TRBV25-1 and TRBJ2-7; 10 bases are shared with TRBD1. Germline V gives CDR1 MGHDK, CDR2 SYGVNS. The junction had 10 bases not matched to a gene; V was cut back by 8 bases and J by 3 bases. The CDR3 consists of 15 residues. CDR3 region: CASGQGTGVNYEQYF. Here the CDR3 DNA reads TGTGCCAGCGGCCAGGGGACAGGGGTAAACTACGAGCAGTACTTC.

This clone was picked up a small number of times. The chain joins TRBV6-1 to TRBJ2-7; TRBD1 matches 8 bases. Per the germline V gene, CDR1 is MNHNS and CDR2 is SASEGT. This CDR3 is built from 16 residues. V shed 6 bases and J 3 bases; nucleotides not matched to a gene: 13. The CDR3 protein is CASSEYIGQGIYEQYF. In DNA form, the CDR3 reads TGTGCCAGCAGCGAATATATCGGACAGGGCATCTACGAGCAGTACTTC.

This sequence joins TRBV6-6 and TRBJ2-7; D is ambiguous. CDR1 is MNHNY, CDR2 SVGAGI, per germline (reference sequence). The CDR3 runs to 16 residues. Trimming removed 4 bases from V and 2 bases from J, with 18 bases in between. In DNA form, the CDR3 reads TGTGCCAGCAGTTCCCCCGGGCGGAGAGTCGCCTACGAGCAGTACTTC. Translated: CASSSPGRRVAYEQYF.

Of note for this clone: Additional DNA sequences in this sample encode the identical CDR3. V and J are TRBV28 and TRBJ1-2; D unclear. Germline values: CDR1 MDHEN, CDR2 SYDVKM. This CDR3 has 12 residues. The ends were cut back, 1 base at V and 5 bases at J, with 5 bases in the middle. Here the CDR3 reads CASSLSEYGYTF. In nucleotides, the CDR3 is TGTGCCAGCAGTTTATCTGAGTATGGCTACACCTTC.

CDR3: CASPSGGQLANYGYTF. The CDR3 DNA sequence: TGTGCCAGCCCATCTGGGGGGCAACTTGCTAACTATGGCTACACCTTC. V is TRBV2 and J is TRBJ1-2; D perhaps matches TRBD1 (6 bases). Trimming stripped 8 bases from V and 0 bases from J, with 19 bases between. Germline V lookup: CDR1 SNHLY, CDR2 FYNNEI. This CDR3 is 16 amino acids long.

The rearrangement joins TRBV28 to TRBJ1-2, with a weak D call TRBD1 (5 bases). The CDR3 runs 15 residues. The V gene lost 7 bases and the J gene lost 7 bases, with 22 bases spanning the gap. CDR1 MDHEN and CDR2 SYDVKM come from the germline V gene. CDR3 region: CASKGQSPRSRGYTF. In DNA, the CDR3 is TGTGCCAGCAAAGGACAATCCCCGCGTTCTCGTGGCTACACCTTC.

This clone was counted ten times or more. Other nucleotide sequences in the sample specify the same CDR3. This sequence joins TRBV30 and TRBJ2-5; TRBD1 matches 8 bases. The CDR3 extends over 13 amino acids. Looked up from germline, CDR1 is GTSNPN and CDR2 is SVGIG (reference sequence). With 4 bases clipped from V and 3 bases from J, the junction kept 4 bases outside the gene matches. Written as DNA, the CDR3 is TGTGCCTGGACCCGGACAGGGAAAGAGACCCAGTACTTC. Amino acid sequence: CAWTRTGKETQYF.

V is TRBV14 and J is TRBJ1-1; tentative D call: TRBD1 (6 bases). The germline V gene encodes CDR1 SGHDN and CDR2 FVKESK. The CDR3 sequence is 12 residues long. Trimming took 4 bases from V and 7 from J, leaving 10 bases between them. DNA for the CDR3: TGTGCCAGCAGCCGGACAGACTTTGAAGCTTTCTTT. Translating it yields CASSRTDFEAFF.

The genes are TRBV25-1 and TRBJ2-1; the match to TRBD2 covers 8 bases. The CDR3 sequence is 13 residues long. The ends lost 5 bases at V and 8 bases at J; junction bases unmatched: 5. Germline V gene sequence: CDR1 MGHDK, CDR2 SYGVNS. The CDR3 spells CASSQSGRDEQFF. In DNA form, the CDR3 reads TGTGCCAGCAGTCAGAGCGGGAGAGATGAGCAGTTCTTC.

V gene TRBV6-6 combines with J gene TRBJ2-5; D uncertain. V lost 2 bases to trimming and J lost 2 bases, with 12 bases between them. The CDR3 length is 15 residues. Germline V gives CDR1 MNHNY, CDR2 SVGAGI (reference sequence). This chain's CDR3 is CASSYRATQQETQYF. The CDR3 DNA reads TGTGCCAGCAGTTACCGCGCCACCCAACAAGAGACCCAGTACTTC.

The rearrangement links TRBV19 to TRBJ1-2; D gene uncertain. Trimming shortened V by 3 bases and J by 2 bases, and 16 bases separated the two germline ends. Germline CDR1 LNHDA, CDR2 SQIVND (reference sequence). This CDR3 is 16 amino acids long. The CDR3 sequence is CASSIGFLAGNYGYTF. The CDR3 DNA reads TGTGCCAGTAGTATCGGGTTTCTGGCGGGGAACTATGGCTACACCTTC.

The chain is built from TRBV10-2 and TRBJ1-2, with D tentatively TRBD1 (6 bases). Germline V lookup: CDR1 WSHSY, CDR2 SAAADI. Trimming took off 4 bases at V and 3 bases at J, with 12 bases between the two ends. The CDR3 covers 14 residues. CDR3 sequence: CASSGPGVYYGYTF. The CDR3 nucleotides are TGCGCCAGCAGTGGCCCAGGGGTTTACTATGGCTACACCTTC.

The CDR3 DNA reads TGTGCCAGCAGCCGGTTCGGGGGCACTGAAGCTTTCTTT. Residues: CASSRFGGTEAFF. The rearrangement links TRBV7-9 to TRBJ1-1, with D perhaps TRBD1 (5 bases). Germline V gives CDR1 SEHNR, CDR2 FQNEAQ (reference sequence). The CDR3 is 13 residues long. Trimming removed 5 bases at V and 4 bases at J, with 11 bases between.

CDR3 residues: CSVDDSAFHVLTF. For the CDR3, the DNA is TGCAGCGTCGATGACTCGGCTTTCCACGTCCTGACTTTC. The chain links TRBV29-1 to TRBJ2-6; D ambiguous. V lost 6 bases, J lost 11 bases, and 17 bases lay in between. CDR3 length: 13 amino acids. The germline V gene has CDR1 SQVTM and CDR2 ANQGSEA.

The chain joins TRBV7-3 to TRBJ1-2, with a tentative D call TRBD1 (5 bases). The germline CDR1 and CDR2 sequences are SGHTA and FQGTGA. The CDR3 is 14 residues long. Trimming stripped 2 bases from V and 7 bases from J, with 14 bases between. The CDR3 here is CASSLSGGKLGYTF. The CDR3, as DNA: TGTGCCAGCAGCTTATCGGGGGGGAAGCTTGGCTACACCTTC.

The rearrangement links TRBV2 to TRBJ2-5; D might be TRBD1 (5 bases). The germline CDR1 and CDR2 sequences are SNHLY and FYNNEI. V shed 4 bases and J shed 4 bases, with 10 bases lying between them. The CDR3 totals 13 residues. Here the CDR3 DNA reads TGTGCCAGCAGTGGACAGATTCGAGAGACCCAGTACTTC. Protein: CASSGQIRETQYF.

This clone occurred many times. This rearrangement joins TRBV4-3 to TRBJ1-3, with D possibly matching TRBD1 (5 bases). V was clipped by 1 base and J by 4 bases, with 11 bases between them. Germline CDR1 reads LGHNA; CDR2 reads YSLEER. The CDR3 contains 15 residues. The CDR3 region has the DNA TGCGCCAGCAGCCAAGTCGGGGGGAAAGGAAACACCATATATTTT. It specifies CASSQVGGKGNTIYF.

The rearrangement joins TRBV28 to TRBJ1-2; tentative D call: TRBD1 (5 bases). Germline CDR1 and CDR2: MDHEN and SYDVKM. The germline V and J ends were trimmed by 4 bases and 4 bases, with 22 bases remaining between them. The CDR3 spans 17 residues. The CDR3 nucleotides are TGTGCCAGCAGTTCCCCGGGGCGAGTCAGGGCGGTCTATGGCTACACCTTC. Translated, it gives CASSSPGRVRAVYGYTF.

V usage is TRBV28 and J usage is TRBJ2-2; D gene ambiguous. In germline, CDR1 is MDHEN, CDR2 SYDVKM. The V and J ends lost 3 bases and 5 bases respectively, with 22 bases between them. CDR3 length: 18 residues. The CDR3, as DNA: TGTGCCAGCAGTTTTTATGGGCAGGAGAATTCGTGGACCGGGGAGCTGTTTTTT. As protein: CASSFYGQENSWTGELFF.

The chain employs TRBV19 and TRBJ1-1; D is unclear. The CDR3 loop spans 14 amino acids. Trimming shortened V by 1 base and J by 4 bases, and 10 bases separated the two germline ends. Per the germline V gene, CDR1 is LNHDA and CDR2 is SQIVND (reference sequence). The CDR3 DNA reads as TGTGCCAGTAGTATAGTGCGGCAGGCCACTGAAGCTTTCTTT. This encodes CASSIVRQATEAFF.

The CDR3 loop is CSVEDHYEQYF. The CDR3 DNA sequence: TGCAGCGTTGAAGACCACTACGAGCAGTACTTC. This rearrangement joins TRBV29-1 to TRBJ2-5; D ambiguous. The DNA end lines up better with TRBJ2-7; the J call may be wrong. Per germline, CDR1 SQVTM and CDR2 ANQGSEA. The CDR3 runs to 11 residues.

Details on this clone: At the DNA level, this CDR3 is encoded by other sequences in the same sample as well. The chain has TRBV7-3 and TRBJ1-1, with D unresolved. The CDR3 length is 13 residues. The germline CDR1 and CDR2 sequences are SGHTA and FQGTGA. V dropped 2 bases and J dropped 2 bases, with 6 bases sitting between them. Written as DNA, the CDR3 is TGTGCCAGCAGCTTACGCCAAAACACTGAAGCTTTCTTT. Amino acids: CASSLRQNTEAFF.

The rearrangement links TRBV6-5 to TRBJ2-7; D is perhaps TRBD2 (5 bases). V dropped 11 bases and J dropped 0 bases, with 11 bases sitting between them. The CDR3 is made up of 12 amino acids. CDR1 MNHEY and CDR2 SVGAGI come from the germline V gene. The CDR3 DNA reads TGTGCCGTCCGGAGGAACTCCTACGAGCAGTACTTC. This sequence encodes CAVRRNSYEQYF.